Listed below are T cell receptor beta chains from one sample, sequenced in a study of immune evolution from preneoplasia to lung adenocarcinoma. Sequencing used immunoSEQ multiplex PCR; TCRdb keeps in-frame clones, though not all of them. The sample shows some 15,000 clones, 70% to 90% of them seen only once. The sample was FFPE minimally invasive lung adenocarcinoma tissue. These TCRs come from a person between 65 and 79 years old with lung adenocarcinoma. CDR3s include the opening cysteine and the closing phenylalanine or tryptophan. A D gene is named only where the DNA matches it firmly. The size field is filled for only some rows; it gives once, few, many or a size class.

TRBV2,TRBJ2-1,12,.,.,CASKWAYNEQFF,TGTGCCAGCAAATGGGCCTACAATGAGCAGTTCTTC
TRBV7-9,TRBJ1-1,14,TRBD1,.,CASSPQGGLNEAFF,TGTGCCAGCAGCCCGCAGGGGGGGTTAAATGAAGCTTTCTTT
TRBV7-9,TRBJ1-4,16,TRBD1,.,CASSLDGTGGREKLFF,TGTGCCAGCAGCTTAGATGGCACAGGGGGCAGAGAAAAACTGTTTTTT
TRBV7-2,TRBJ2-2,15,TRBD1,.,CASRSGQGNTGELFF,TGTGCCAGCAGGTCGGGACAGGGAAACACCGGGGAGCTGTTTTTT
TRBV15,TRBJ2-1,14,TRBD1,.,CATRGEQGANEQFF,TGTGCCACCAGGGGGGAGCAGGGGGCAAATGAGCAGTTCTTC
TRBV2,TRBJ2-1,15,TRBD2,.,CASSKLGLAGHEQFF,TGTGCCAGCTCCAAGTTGGGACTAGCGGGACATGAGCAGTTCTTC
TRBV25-1,TRBJ2-7,13,.,few,CATAQGRAYEQYF,TGTGCCACCGCACAGGGTCGGGCCTACGAGCAGTACTTC
TRBV29-1,TRBJ2-3,14,.,.,CSVTGKSPTDTQYF,TGCAGCGTCACCGGTAAATCCCCCACAGATACGCAGTATTTT
TRBV2,TRBJ1-1,15,.,.,CASYTGMTGNTEAFF,TGTGCCAGCTACACCGGGATGACAGGGAACACTGAAGCTTTCTTT
TRBV10-3,TRBJ1-1,12,.,.,CAISGTDTEAFF,TGTGCCATCAGTGGGACAGACACTGAAGCTTTCTTT
TRBV19,TRBJ1-6,13,TRBD1,.,CASSGTDNSPLHF,TGTGCCAGTAGCGGGACAGATAATTCACCCCTCCACTTT
TRBV7-9,TRBJ2-3,12,.,.,CASSPRVDTQYF,TGTGCCAGCAGCCCCAGGGTAGATACGCAGTATTTT
TRBV7-9,TRBJ2-1,15,TRBD2,few,CASSISGAHPNEQFF,TGTGCCAGCAGCATTAGCGGGGCGCATCCCAATGAGCAGTTCTTC
TRBV7-2,TRBJ2-5,15,TRBD2,.,CASTLLSGRQETQYF,TGTGCCAGCACCTTACTTAGCGGGAGACAGGAGACCCAGTACTTC
TRBV5-6,TRBJ2-2,16,.,.,CASSWTGTPNTGELFF,TGTGCCAGCAGCTGGACCGGGACTCCGAACACCGGGGAGCTGTTTTTT
TRBV9,TRBJ2-5,14,TRBD1,.,CASSPRTGGETQYF,TGTGCCAGCAGCCCACGGACAGGGGGCGAGACCCAGTACTTC
TRBV6-6,TRBJ1-5,14,.,.,CATKPLPGNQPQHF,TGTGCCACCAAACCTTTGCCGGGCAATCAGCCCCAGCATTTT
TRBV6-5,TRBJ1-5,15,TRBD1,.,CASSATGANNQPQHF,TGTGCCAGCAGCGCCACAGGGGCCAACAATCAGCCCCAGCATTTT
TRBV7-8,TRBJ2-7,12,.,.,CASSQGTSEQYF,TGTGCCAGCAGCCAAGGGACTTCCGAGCAGTACTTC
TRBV19,TRBJ2-1,14,.,few,CASSIAPGSHEQFF,TGTGCCAGTAGTATCGCCCCTGGGAGCCATGAGCAGTTCTTC
TRBV27,TRBJ2-7,15,TRBD1,.,CASSPRQGRNYEQYF,TGTGCCAGCAGTCCAAGACAGGGTAGAAACTACGAGCAGTACTTC
TRBV6-5,TRBJ1-6,15,TRBD1,.,CASNPTGLNNSPLHF,TGTGCCAGCAACCCGACAGGGCTAAATAATTCACCCCTCCACTTT
TRBV29-1,TRBJ2-3,14,.,.,CSVDWGFSTDTQYF,TGCAGCGTCGACTGGGGGTTTAGCACAGATACGCAGTATTTT
TRBV27,TRBJ1-5,13,.,.,CASRQNSNQPQHF,TGTGCCAGCAGACAGAATAGCAATCAGCCCCAGCATTTT
TRBV18,TRBJ1-3,16,.,.,CASSQTQGNSGNTIYF,TGTGCCAGCTCACAAACCCAGGGGAACTCTGGAAACACCATATATTTT
TRBV19,TRBJ1-2,14,.,.,CASSIPPGLEGYTF,TGTGCCAGTAGTATCCCACCGGGACTGGAAGGCTACACCTTC
TRBV19,TRBJ1-5,12,TRBD1,.,CASRTGTQPQHF,TGTGCCAGTAGGACAGGGACTCAGCCCCAGCATTTT
TRBV18,TRBJ2-5,14,.,.,CASSDGQRQETQYF,TGTGCCAGCTCAGACGGACAGAGGCAAGAGACCCAGTACTTC
TRBV5-1,TRBJ1-2,13,.,.,CASSLLRAEGYTF,TGCGCCAGCAGCTTGTTGCGGGCTGAAGGCTACACCTTC
TRBV19,TRBJ2-7,15,.,.,CASSIKPGYTYEQYF,TGTGCCAGTAGTATAAAGCCAGGTTATACCTACGAGCAGTACTTC
TRBV7-8,TRBJ2-5,16,.,few,CASSSVLQGSGETQYF,TGTGCCAGCAGCTCTGTCCTACAGGGAAGTGGGGAGACCCAGTACTTC
TRBV28,TRBJ1-5,14,TRBD1,.,CASARDRLGQPQHF,TGTGCCAGCGCTCGGGACAGATTAGGGCAGCCCCAGCATTTT
TRBV19,TRBJ1-2,13,TRBD1,.,CASSPGTDWGYTF,TGTGCCAGTAGTCCCGGGACAGACTGGGGCTACACCTTC